A single sample gave rise to the 2 T cell receptor beta chains below, sequenced in a study of blood T cells in healthy people across ages. Next came a second PCR, run for roughly 6 to 11 cycles, which used a sample-barcoded 5' primer along with a J-beta primer mix. MiXCR, applied by TCRdb to the 5' RACE reads, yields one record per CDR3 protein. The sample consists of hundreds of thousands of distinct CDR3 sequences, approximately 40% of them appearing once. The sequenced material came from blood. Every receptor here comes from an elderly man in good health.

A single count supports this clonotype. The chain combines TRBV20-1 with TRBJ1-5; no clear D gene. V lost 2 bases and J lost 1, with 9 bases in between. The CDR3 totals 14 residues. Germline V gives CDR1 DFQATT, CDR2 SNEGSKA (reference sequence). CDR3 in amino acids: CSARLSRSNQPQHF. The CDR3 DNA reads as TGCAGTGCTAGACTCAGTCGAAGCAATCAGCCCCAGCATTTT.

About this clonotype itself: This may be a read error: a much more frequent sequence differs by one nucleotide. This chain uses TRBV7-2 with TRBJ2-5; D is unresolved. Germline CDR1 and CDR2: SGHTA and FQGNSA. The CDR3 is made up of 13 amino acids. The V and J ends lost 5 bases and 1 base respectively, with 8 bases between them. The CDR3 reads CASSPWRQETQYF. The CDR3 region has the DNA TGTGCCAGCAGCCCCTGGCGCCAAGAGACCCAGTACTTC.